This TCR beta chain was sequenced during a study of T cells after yellow fever vaccination. 5'RACE template switching generated TCR cDNA, adding a universal primer site and UMIs. From the 5' RACE reads, TCRdb called clonotypes with MiXCR, one entry per CDR3 protein. The table has 400,000 to 450,000 distinct CDR3 sequences, around 20% seen once. This clonotype was seen only a few times. Its cognate antigen is unknown. Trimming pared 6 bases from V and 7 bases from J, leaving 11 bases between. The CDR3 sequence is 12 residues long. Per germline, CDR1 MNHEY and CDR2 SVGAGI. Overall study results and limits: Re-detected after boosting: most primary clones, more than 95% of CD4 and roughly 88% of CD8. Repertoires sorted by FACS could include abundant clonotypes that are contaminants from the bulk population.

The chain has TRBV6-5 and TRBJ2-3; unclear D gene. This TCR came from a man between 18 and 29 years old who received the YFV17D yellow fever vaccine. The source material was PBMCs, sampled before the yellow fever booster vaccination. In DNA form, the CDR3 reads TGTGCCAGCAGCAATCTAGAACATACGCAGTATTTT. Encoded protein: CASSNLEHTQYF.